The 5 T cell receptor beta chains reported below all come from one sample, sequenced in a study of a mutant IDH1 vaccine in newly diagnosed glioma (dated by TCRdb to the early 2020s). The meaning of the sample's time point label: week 35, safety follow-up. Each vaccine dose, consisting of 300 ug of a 20-mer mutant IDH1 peptide in Montanide, was administered subcutaneously with topical imiquimod. These receptors have no identified antigens. Library prep was done by the immunoSEQ multiplex PCR assay. Here the immuneACCESS table is served through TCRdb, limited to in-frame sequences with V and J called. Missing clones are a known gap in these copies; in checked studies unresolved V genes cover under half, and the rest lacks a known reason. Recorded for this sample are more than 25,000 clones; 60% to 85% of them occurred a single time. The ten biggest clones cover around a tenth of the sample. Sequenced material: PBMCs, taken from a glioma patient whose treatment included an IDH1 peptide vaccine. These receptors all stem from a woman between 25 and 40 years old with glioma. Some clones in this sample may be carry-over from other donors' samples.

The DNA of the CDR3 is TGTGCCAGTAGTATATCCCAAGGACAGGGGGCGAGTGGCTACACCTTC. It codes for CASSISQGQGASGYTF. J is TRBJ1-2 and V is TRBV19; 11 nucleotides align to TRBD1. There are 16 residues in the CDR3. After removal of 2 bases from V and 7 bases from J, the junction contained 9 bases not matched to a gene. Germline CDR1 and CDR2: LNHDA and SQIVND (reference sequence).

This chain uses TRBV4-1 with TRBJ1-1, with no clear D. The germline V gene encodes CDR1 MGHRA and CDR2 YSYEKL. CDR3 length: 13 residues. The V end lost 2 bases, the J end lost 7 bases, and 11 bases lay between the germline ends. The CDR3 sequence is CASSQFSRGEAFF. Here the CDR3 DNA reads TGCGCCAGCAGCCAATTTAGTCGGGGTGAAGCTTTCTTT.

The chain carries TRBV7-9 and TRBJ2-7, with D possibly TRBD2 on 5 matching bases. This CDR3 has 15 residues. Trimming pared 1 base from V and 3 bases from J, leaving 13 bases between. CDR1 SEHNR and CDR2 FQNEAQ come from the germline V gene (reference sequence). The CDR3 here is CASSLVREQVYEQYF. CDR3 DNA sequence: TGTGCCAGCAGCTTAGTGAGGGAGCAGGTCTACGAGCAGTACTTC.

On this clone: Other DNA sequences in this specimen translate into the identical CDR3. The rearrangement joins TRBV14 to TRBJ1-2; D is uncertain. With 3 bases removed from V and 5 bases from J, the gap between germline ends came to 7 bases. This CDR3 has 12 residues. CDR1 and CDR2 from the germline V gene are SGHDN and FVKESK. CDR3 nucleotides: TGTGCCAGCAGCCAGCGTACATATGGCTACACCTTC. This codes for CASSQRTYGYTF.

This clone occurred a few times. This chain joins TRBV6-1 and TRBJ1-1; D is unclear. Germline V CDR1 and CDR2: MNHNS, SASEGT. The CDR3 extends over 14 amino acids. V shed 8 bases and J shed 0 bases, with 13 bases lying between them. CDR3 protein: CASQRTVVNTEAFF. CDR3 sequence (DNA): TGTGCCAGCCAGCGGACGGTCGTGAACACTGAAGCTTTCTTT.